The 22 T cell receptor beta chains below all came from one sample that was sequenced in a study of cytomegalovirus exposure and HLA in healthy donors. The PCR contained 60 Vbeta and 13 Jbeta primers. Sequencing used immunoSEQ multiplex PCR; TCRdb keeps in-frame clones, though not all of them. The table has roughly 100,000 clones, approximately 76% seen once. The sample taken for sequencing was PBMCs. These receptors all come from a man aged 35 to 55 in good health and CMV-seronegative.

The J gene is TRBJ2-5, the V gene TRBV19; D is possibly TRBD2 (5 bases). The germline V gene encodes CDR1 LNHDA and CDR2 SQIVND (reference sequence). V lost 3 bases to trimming and J lost 4 bases, with 15 bases between them. The CDR3 covers 15 residues. In DNA form, the CDR3 reads TGTGCCAGTAGTATGGACTCACCCCCGGGAGAGACCCAGTACTTC. This gives the protein CASSMDSPPGETQYF.

Here the CDR3 reads CASSPGTGSPNEQFF. The DNA of the CDR3 is TGTGCCAGCAGCCCCGGGACAGGGTCTCCCAATGAGCAGTTCTTC. The chain is built from TRBV7-9 and TRBJ2-1; 9 positions match TRBD1. CDR1 and CDR2 from the germline V gene are SEHNR and FQNEAQ (reference sequence). CDR3 length: 15 amino acids. V was clipped by 5 bases and J by 6 bases; unmatched bases: 8.

The chain recombines TRBV7-9 with TRBJ2-7; 9 nucleotides line up with TRBD1. The V and J ends lost 5 bases and 1 base, in that order; junction bases with no gene match: 6. Germline CDR1 is SEHNR and CDR2 is FQNEAQ (reference sequence). This CDR3 is built from 15 residues. The CDR3 DNA follows: TGTGCCAGCAGCCAAGACAGGGGGGCTTCCTACGAGCAGTACTTC. It yields the protein CASSQDRGASYEQYF.

The rearrangement joins TRBV27 to TRBJ1-1, with D unclear. V was trimmed by 3 bases and J by 0 bases, leaving 14 bases between them. CDR3 length: 16 residues. Germline values: CDR1 MNHEY, CDR2 SMNVEV (reference sequence). The CDR3 region is CASSFYGVNMNTEAFF. In nucleotides, the CDR3 is TGTGCCAGCAGTTTCTACGGGGTTAACATGAACACTGAAGCTTTCTTT.

The gene calls are TRBV10-3 and TRBJ1-3, with no clear D. Per germline, CDR1 ENHRY and CDR2 SYGVKD. The CDR3 totals 13 residues. The V gene lost 3 bases and the J gene lost 1 base, with 4 bases spanning the gap. CDR3 sequence: CAISEQSGNTIYF. As DNA, the CDR3 is TGTGCCATCAGTGAACAGTCTGGAAACACCATATATTTT.

The J gene is TRBJ1-1, the V gene TRBV5-4; D unresolved. The CDR3 totals 13 residues. The V end was cut by 0 bases, the J end by 5 bases, with 8 bases between. CDR1 and CDR2 (germline): SGHNT, YYREEE (reference sequence). The CDR3 protein is CASSLEHLTEAFF. CDR3 DNA sequence: TGTGCCAGCAGCTTGGAGCACCTAACTGAAGCTTTCTTT.

The chain carries TRBV6-1 and TRBJ1-2; D call uncertain. The germline V gene encodes CDR1 MNHNS and CDR2 SASEGT. The CDR3 is 13 amino acids. Trimming shortened V by 3 bases and J by 4 bases, and 9 bases separated the two germline ends. The CDR3 sequence is CASSDGQSYGYTF. In DNA form, the CDR3 reads TGTGCCAGCAGTGATGGGCAGAGCTATGGCTACACCTTC.

The chain couples TRBV5-6 to TRBJ2-5; TRBD1 matches at 9 bases. The CDR3 has 14 residues. V was clipped by 4 bases and J by 5 bases; unmatched bases: 6. Germline loops: CDR1 SGHDT, CDR2 YYEEEE. The CDR3 loop is CASSPGTGLETQYF. CDR3 DNA: TGTGCCAGCAGCCCCGGGACAGGGTTGGAGACCCAGTACTTC.

The chain has TRBV5-1 and TRBJ2-7, with D possibly being TRBD1 (5 bases). CDR1 is SGHRS, CDR2 YFSETQ, per germline. The CDR3 totals 14 residues. Trimming left V 0 bases short and J 7 bases short, with 14 bases between. CDR3 residues: CASSLAGQGREQYV. The CDR3 DNA sequence: TGCGCCAGCAGCTTGGCCGGGCAGGGAAGAGAGCAGTACGTC.

A single count supports this clone. The chain's CDR3 is CSARKGGEAFF. Here the CDR3 DNA reads TGCAGTGCTAGGAAGGGGGGGGAAGCTTTCTTT. The chain links TRBV20-1 to TRBJ1-1; tentatively, D is TRBD1 (6 bases). The germline V gene has CDR1 DFQATT and CDR2 SNEGSKA (reference sequence). Deletions cut 3 bases from V and 8 bases from J, with 10 bases between. This CDR3 is built from 11 residues.

This clone occurred once. V is TRBV7-9 and J is TRBJ1-6; tentative D call: TRBD1 (6 bases). The V end was cut by 5 bases, the J end by 6 bases, with 14 bases between. There are 15 residues in the CDR3. CDR1 SEHNR and CDR2 FQNEAQ come from the germline V gene (reference sequence). The CDR3 DNA is TGTGCCAGCAGCCTGGTGGACAGTTTTAATTCACCCCTCCACTTT. Amino acids: CASSLVDSFNSPLHF.

To note about this clone: The junction and the germline gene differ at one end; a read error may be behind it. This sequence joins TRBV7-9 and TRBJ1-5, with 10 bases aligning to TRBD1. The CDR3 covers 14 residues. CDR1 is SEHNR, CDR2 FQNEAQ, per germline (reference sequence). CDR3 DNA sequence: TGTTCCAGCAGCTCGGACAGGGGGAATCAGCCCCAGCATTTT. Protein sequence: CSSSSDRGNQPQHF. The full variable domain, its missing parts supplied by reference TRBV7-9 and TRBJ1-5, is DTGVSQNPRHKITKRGQNVTFRCDPISEHNRLYWYRQTLGQGPEFLTYFQNEAQLEKSRLLSDRFSAERPKGSFSTLEIQRTEQGDSAMYLCSSSSDRGNQPQHFGDGTRLSIL.

This chain links TRBV4-1 with TRBJ1-2, with TRBD1 identical over 8 bases. Per the germline V gene, CDR1 is MGHRA and CDR2 is YSYEKL. Losses at the gene ends were 0 bases for V and 5 bases for J; bases not matched to a gene: 11. This CDR3 has 17 amino acids. CDR3 in amino acids: CASSQDLVGGQVYGYTF. The CDR3 bases are TGCGCCAGCAGCCAAGATCTTGTGGGGGGACAGGTATATGGCTACACCTTC.

The genes are TRBV10-1 and TRBJ1-2; 7 bases match TRBD1. The CDR3 extends over 14 amino acids. The junction had 6 bases not matched to a gene; V was cut back by 6 bases and J by 2 bases. Germline values: CDR1 WNHNN, CDR2 SYGVQD (reference sequence). The DNA of the CDR3 is TGCGCCAGCAGCACAGGGGTTGCAAACTATGGCTACACCTTC. Translation gives CASSTGVANYGYTF.

A few counts support this clone. The rearrangement joins TRBV4-1 to TRBJ2-1; D is possibly TRBD2 (7 bases). The CDR3 consists of 17 residues. Germline CDR1 MGHRA, CDR2 YSYEKL. The V end was cut by 3 bases, the J end by 6 bases, with 21 bases between. The CDR3 nucleotides read TGCGCCAGCAGCCACGGGCCGTGGAGGGAGGGGGGCAATGAGCAGTTCTTC. It is translated as CASSHGPWREGGNEQFF.

The gene calls are TRBV18 and TRBJ1-1; the D gene is possibly TRBD1 (6 bases). The CDR3 covers 14 residues. Trimming shortened V by 3 bases and J by 8 bases, and 16 bases separated the two germline ends. Per germline, CDR1 KGHSH and CDR2 LQKENI. The DNA for the CDR3 is TGTGCCAGCTCACCTAGACAGGAACCAACCGAAGCTTTCTTT. Translated: CASSPRQEPTEAFF. The whole variable domain, filled in from reference TRBV18 and TRBJ1-1, reads NAGVMQNPRHLVRRRGQEARLRCSPMKGHSHVYWYRQLPEEGLKFMVYLQKENIIDESGMPKERFSAEFPKEGPSILRIQQVVRGDSAAYFCASSPRQEPTEAFFGQGTRLTVV.

This sequence joins TRBV6-1 and TRBJ1-1, with 7 bases aligning to TRBD1. Germline CDR1 reads MNHNS; CDR2 reads SASEGT. V was clipped by 6 bases and J by 4 bases; unmatched bases: 5. CDR3 length equals 13 residues. DNA for the CDR3: TGTGCCAGCAGGAGACAGGGACTCACTGAAGCTTTCTTT. Protein sequence: CASRRQGLTEAFF.

This clone was found a few times. The genes are TRBV7-8 and TRBJ1-5; D possibly corresponds to TRBD1 (6 bases). Germline loops: CDR1 SGHVS, CDR2 FQNEAQ. V was pared by 9 bases and J by 3 bases, with 9 bases between. The CDR3 spans 12 residues. The CDR3 loop is CASRQANQPQHF. Here the CDR3 DNA reads TGTGCCAGTAGACAGGCCAATCAGCCCCAGCATTTT.

This clone appeared a few times. CDR3 sequence: CASSYGLRGGNEQFF. The CDR3 DNA follows: TGTGCCAGCAGTTACGGTTTGCGGGGGGGCAATGAGCAGTTCTTC. The chain employs TRBV6-5 and TRBJ2-1; TRBD2 aligns across 9 bases. V dropped 2 bases and J dropped 6; count of bases not matched to a gene: 5. Per the germline V gene, CDR1 is MNHEY and CDR2 is SVGAGI. The CDR3 length is 15 residues.

The chain couples TRBV5-1 to TRBJ1-4; unclear D gene. The CDR3 has 13 amino acids. V gave up 7 bases and J gave up 2 bases, with 9 bases separating them. Germline V lookup: CDR1 SGHRS, CDR2 YFSETQ. CDR3 sequence (DNA): TGCGCCAGCTCGGGGTCCACTAATGAAAAACTGTTTTTT. Translating gives CASSGSTNEKLFF.

The chain is built from TRBV7-3 and TRBJ2-1; TRBD1 is a possible D gene (6 bases). Germline V gene data show CDR1 as SGHTA and CDR2 as FQGTGA. The CDR3 has 14 amino acids. Trimming took 5 bases from V and 11 from J, leaving 19 bases between them. The CDR3 sequence: CASSVTDSAGKQFF. The CDR3 nucleotides read TGTGCCAGCAGCGTTACGGACAGCGCGGGTAAGCAGTTCTTC.

This clone is a singleton in its sample. This chain links TRBV6-6 with TRBJ1-1; TRBD1 might be the D (5 bases). The CDR3 is made up of 14 amino acids. Trimming shortened V by 6 bases and J by 1 base, and 12 bases separated the two germline ends. Germline assignment: CDR1 MNHNY and CDR2 SVGAGI (reference sequence). The CDR3 here is CASSPQGGNTEAFF. CDR3 nucleotide sequence: TGTGCCAGCAGCCCCCAGGGCGGGAACACTGAAGCTTTCTTT.